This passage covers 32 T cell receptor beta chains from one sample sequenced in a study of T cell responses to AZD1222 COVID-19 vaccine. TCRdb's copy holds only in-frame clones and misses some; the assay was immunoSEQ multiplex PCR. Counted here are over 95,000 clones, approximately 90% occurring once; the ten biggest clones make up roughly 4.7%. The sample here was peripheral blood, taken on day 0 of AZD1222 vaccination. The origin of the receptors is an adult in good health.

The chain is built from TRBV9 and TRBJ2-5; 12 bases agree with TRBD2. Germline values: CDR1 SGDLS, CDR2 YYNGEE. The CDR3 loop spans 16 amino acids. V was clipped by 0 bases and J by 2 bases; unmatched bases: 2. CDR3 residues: CASSVATSGGQETQYF. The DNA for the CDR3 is TGTGCCAGCAGCGTAGCGACTAGCGGGGGACAAGAGACCCAGTACTTC.

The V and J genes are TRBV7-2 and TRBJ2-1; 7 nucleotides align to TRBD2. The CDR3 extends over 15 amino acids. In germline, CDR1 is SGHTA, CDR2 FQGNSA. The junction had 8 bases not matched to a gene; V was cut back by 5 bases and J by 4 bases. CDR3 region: CASSHGRGVYNEQFF. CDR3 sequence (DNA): TGTGCCAGCAGCCACGGACGGGGGGTATACAATGAGCAGTTCTTC.

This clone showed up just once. The CDR3 bases are TGTGCCAGCACCAAGGAGGTAGACTATGGCTACACCTTC. It is translated as CASTKEVDYGYTF. The chain has TRBV7-2 and TRBJ1-2, with no clear D. The CDR3 is made up of 13 amino acids. Trimming cost V 7 bases and J 3 bases, with 12 bases left between them. The germline V gene has CDR1 SGHTA and CDR2 FQGNSA.

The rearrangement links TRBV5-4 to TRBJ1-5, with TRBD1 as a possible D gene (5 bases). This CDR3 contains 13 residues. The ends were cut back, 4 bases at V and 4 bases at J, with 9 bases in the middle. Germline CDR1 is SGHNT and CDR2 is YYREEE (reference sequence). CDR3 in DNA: TGTGCCAGCAGCGGGGGGGGAAATCAGCCCCAGCATTTT. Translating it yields CASSGGGNQPQHF.

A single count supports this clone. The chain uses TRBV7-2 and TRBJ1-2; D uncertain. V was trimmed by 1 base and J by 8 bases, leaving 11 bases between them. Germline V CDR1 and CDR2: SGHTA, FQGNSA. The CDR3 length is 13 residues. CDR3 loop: CASSLEHLGGYTF. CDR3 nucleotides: TGTGCCAGCAGCTTAGAGCACCTAGGGGGCTACACCTTC.

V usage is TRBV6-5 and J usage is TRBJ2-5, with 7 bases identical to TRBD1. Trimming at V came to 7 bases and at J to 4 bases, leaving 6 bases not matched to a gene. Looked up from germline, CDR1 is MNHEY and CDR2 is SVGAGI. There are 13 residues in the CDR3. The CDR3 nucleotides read TGTGCCAGCATTAGCCCAGGGGGAGAGACCCAGTACTTC. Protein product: CASISPGGETQYF.

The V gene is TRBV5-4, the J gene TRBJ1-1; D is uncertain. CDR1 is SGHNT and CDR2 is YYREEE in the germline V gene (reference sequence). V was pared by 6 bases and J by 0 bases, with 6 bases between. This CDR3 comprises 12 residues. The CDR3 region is CASMKLNTEAFF. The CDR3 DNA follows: TGTGCCAGCATGAAGTTGAACACTGAAGCTTTCTTT.

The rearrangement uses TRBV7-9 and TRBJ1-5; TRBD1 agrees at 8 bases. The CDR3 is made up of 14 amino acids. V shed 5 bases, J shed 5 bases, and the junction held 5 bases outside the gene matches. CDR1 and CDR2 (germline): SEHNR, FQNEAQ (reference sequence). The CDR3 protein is CASSPDRVYQPQHF. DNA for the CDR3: TGTGCCAGCAGCCCGGACAGGGTTTATCAGCCCCAGCATTTT.

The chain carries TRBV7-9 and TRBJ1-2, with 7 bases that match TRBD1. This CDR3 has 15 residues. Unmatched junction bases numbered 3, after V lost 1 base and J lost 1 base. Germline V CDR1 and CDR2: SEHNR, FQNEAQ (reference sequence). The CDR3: CASSLGQGFNYGYTF. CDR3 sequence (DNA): TGTGCCAGCAGCTTAGGACAGGGCTTTAACTATGGCTACACCTTC.

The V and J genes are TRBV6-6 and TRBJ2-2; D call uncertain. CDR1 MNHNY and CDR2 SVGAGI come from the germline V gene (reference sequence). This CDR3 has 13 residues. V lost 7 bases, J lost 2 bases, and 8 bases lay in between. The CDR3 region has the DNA TGTGCCAGCATACGGTTTAACACCGGGGAGCTGTTTTTT. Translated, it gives CASIRFNTGELFF.

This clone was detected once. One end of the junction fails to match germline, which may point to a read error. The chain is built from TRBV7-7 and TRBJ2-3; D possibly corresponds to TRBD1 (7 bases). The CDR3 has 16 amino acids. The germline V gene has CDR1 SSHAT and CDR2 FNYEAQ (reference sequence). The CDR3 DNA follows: TGTGCTAGCAGCTTATCGGCGGGGACAGGCACAGATACGCAGTATTTT. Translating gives CASSLSAGTGTDTQYF. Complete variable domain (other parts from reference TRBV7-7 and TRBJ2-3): GAGVSQSPRYKVTKRGQDVTLRCDPISSHATLYWYQQALGQGPEFLTYFNYEAQPDKSGLPSDRFSAERPEGSISTLTIQRTEQRDSAMYRCASSLSAGTGTDTQYFGPGTRLTVL.

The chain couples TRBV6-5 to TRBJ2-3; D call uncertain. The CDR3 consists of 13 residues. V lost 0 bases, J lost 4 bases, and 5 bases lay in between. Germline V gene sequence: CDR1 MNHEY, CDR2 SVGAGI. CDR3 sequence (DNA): TGTGCCAGCAGTTACTCGAAGGCAGATACGCAGTATTTT. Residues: CASSYSKADTQYF.

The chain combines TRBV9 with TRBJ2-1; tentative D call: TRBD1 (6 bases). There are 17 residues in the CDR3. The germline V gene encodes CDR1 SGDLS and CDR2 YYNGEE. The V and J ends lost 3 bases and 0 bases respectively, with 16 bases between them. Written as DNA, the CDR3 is TGTGCCAGCAGCGGGACCAGGGGCCCTAGCTCCTACAATGAGCAGTTCTTC. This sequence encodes CASSGTRGPSSYNEQFF.

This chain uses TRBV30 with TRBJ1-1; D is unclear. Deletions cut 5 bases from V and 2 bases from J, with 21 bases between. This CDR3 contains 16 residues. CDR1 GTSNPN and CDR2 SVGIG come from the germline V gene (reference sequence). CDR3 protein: CAWDLVSGFLNTEAFF. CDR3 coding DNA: TGTGCCTGGGACCTAGTGTCCGGTTTTTTAAACACTGAAGCTTTCTTT. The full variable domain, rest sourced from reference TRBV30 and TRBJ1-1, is SQTIHQWPATLVQPVGSPLSLECTVEGTSNPNLYWYRQAAGRGLQLLFYSVGIGQISSEVPQNLSASRPQDRQFILSSKKLLLSDSGFYLCAWDLVSGFLNTEAFFGQGTRLTVV.

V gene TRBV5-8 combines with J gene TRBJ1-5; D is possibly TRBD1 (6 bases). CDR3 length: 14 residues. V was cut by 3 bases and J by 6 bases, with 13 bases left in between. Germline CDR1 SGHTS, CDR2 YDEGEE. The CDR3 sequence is CASSWRGGGQPQHF. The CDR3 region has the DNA TGTGCCAGCAGCTGGAGGGGGGGCGGTCAGCCCCAGCATTTT.

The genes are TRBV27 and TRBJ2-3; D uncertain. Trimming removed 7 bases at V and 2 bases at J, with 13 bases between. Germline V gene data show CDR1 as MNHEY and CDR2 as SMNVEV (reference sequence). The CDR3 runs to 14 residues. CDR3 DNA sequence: TGTGCCAGCACCCTGACACATACCACAGATACGCAGTATTTT. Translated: CASTLTHTTDTQYF.

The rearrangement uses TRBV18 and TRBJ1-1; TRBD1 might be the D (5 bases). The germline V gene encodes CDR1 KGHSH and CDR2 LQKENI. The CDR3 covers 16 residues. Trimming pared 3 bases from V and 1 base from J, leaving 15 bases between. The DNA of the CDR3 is TGTGCCAGCTCACCCCCGGGGGTAGCTCAGAACACTGAAGCTTTCTTT. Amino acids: CASSPPGVAQNTEAFF.

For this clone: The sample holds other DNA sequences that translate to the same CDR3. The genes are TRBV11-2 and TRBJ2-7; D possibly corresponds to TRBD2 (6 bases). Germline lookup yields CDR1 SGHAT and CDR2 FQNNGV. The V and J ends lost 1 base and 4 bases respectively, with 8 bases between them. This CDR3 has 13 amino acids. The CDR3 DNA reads TGTGCCAGCAGCTTAGCGGGGACTTACGAGCAGTACTTC. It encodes CASSLAGTYEQYF. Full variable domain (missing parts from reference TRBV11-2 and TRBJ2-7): EAGVAQSPRYKIIEKRQSVAFWCNPISGHATLYWYQQILGQGPKLLIQFQNNGVVDDSQLPKDRFSAERLKGVDSTLKIQPAKLEDSAVYLCASSLAGTYEQYFGPGTRLTVT.

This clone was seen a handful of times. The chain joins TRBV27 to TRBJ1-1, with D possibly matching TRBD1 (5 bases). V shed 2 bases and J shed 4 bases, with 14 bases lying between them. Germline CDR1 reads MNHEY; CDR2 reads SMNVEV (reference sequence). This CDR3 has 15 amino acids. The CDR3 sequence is CASSLIGGVRTEAFF. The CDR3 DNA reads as TGTGCCAGCAGTTTAATTGGGGGGGTTCGCACTGAAGCTTTCTTT.

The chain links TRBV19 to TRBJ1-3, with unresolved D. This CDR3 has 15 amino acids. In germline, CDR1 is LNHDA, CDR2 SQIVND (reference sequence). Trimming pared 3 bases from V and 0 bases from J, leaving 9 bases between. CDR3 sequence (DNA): TGTGCCAGTAGTATCGGCCCATCCTCTGGAAACACCATATATTTT. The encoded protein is CASSIGPSSGNTIYF. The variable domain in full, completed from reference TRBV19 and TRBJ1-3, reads DGGITQSPKYLFRKEGQNVTLSCEQNLNHDAMYWYRQDPGQGLRLIYYSQIVNDFQKGDIAEGYSVSREKKESFPLTVTSAQKNPTAFYLCASSIGPSSGNTIYFGEGSWLTVV.

The CDR3 loop reads CASSFPLALTDTQYF. The CDR3 DNA sequence: TGTGCCAGCAGCTTTCCTTTGGCCCTCACAGATACGCAGTATTTT. The chain carries TRBV7-8 and TRBJ2-3; D call uncertain. Per the germline V gene, CDR1 is SGHVS and CDR2 is FQNEAQ. The CDR3 runs 15 residues. The V end was cut by 3 bases, the J end by 2 bases, with 12 bases between. The whole variable domain, remainder taken from reference TRBV7-8 and TRBJ2-3, is GAGVSQSPRYKVAKRGQDVALRCDPISGHVSLFWYQQALGQGPEFLTYFQNEAQLDKSGLPSDRFFAERPEGSVSTLKIQRTQQEDSAVYLCASSFPLALTDTQYFGPGTRLTVL.

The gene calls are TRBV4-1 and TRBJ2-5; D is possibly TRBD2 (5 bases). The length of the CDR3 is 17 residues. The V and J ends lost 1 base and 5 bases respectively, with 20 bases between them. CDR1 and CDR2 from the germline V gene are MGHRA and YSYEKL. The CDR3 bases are TGCGCCAGCAGCCAAGGGCGGGTCAATACCCCGGTGGAGACCCAGTACTTC. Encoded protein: CASSQGRVNTPVETQYF.

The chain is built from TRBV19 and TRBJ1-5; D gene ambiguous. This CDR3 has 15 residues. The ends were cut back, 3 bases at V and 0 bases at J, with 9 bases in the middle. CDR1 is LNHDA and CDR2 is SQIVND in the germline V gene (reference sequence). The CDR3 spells CASSIGWTSNQPQHF. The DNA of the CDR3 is TGTGCCAGTAGTATTGGGTGGACTAGCAATCAGCCCCAGCATTTT.

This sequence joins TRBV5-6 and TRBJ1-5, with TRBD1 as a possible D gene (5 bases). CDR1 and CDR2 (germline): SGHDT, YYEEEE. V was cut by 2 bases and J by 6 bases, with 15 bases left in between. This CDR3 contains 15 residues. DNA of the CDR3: TGTGCCAGCAGCTTAGGGCAGGGTTATAGTCAGCCCCAGCATTTT. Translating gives CASSLGQGYSQPQHF.

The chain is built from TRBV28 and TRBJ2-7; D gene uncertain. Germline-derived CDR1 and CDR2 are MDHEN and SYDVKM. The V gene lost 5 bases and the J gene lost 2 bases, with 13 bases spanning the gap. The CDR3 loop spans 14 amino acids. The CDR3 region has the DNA TGTGCCAGCAGTCCTTACAGTACAACCTACGAGCAGTACTTC. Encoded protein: CASSPYSTTYEQYF.

CDR3 in DNA: TGCGCCAGCAGCTCTCCGGGATCTGGAGAGCAGTACTTC. Its protein is CASSSPGSGEQYF. The rearrangement links TRBV5-1 to TRBJ2-7; maybe TRBD2 (5 bases). CDR1 SGHRS and CDR2 YFSETQ come from the germline V gene. Deletions cut 3 bases from V and 7 bases from J, with 14 bases between. CDR3 length: 13 amino acids. Full variable domain (missing parts from reference TRBV5-1 and TRBJ2-7): KAGVTQTPRYLIKTRGQQVTLSCSPISGHRSVSWYQQTPGQGLQFLFEYFSETQRNKGNFPGRFSGRQFSNSRSEMNVSTLELGDSALYLCASSSPGSGEQYFGPGTRLTVT.

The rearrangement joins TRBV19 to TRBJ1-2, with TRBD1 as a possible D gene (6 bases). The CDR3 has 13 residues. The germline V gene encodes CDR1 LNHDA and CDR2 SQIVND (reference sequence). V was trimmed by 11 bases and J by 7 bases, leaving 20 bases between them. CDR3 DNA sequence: TGTGCCTCGAAGGGGGGGGGCTTGGTTGGCTACACCTTC. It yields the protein CASKGGGLVGYTF.

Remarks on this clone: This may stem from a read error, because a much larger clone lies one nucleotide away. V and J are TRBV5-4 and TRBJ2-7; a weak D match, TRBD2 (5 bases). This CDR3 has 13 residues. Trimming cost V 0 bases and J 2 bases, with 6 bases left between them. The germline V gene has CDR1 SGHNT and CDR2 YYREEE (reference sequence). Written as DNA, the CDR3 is TGTGCCAGCAGCTTGGCCGGGACCTACGAGCAGTACTTC. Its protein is CASSLAGTYEQYF.

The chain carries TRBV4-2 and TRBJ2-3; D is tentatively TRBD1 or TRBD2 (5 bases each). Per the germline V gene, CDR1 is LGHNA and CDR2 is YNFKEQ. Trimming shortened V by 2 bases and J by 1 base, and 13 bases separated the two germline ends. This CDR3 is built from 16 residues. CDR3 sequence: CASSQLAGAGTDTQYF. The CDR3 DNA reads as TGTGCCAGCAGCCAACTAGCCGGGGCGGGCACAGATACGCAGTATTTT.

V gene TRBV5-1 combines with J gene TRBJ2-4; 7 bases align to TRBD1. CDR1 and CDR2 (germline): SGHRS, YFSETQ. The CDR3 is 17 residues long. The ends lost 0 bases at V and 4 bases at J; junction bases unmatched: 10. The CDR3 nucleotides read TGCGCCAGCAGCTTGGCACCTCCCGGGACAGAGAAAAACATTCAGTACTTC. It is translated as CASSLAPPGTEKNIQYF.

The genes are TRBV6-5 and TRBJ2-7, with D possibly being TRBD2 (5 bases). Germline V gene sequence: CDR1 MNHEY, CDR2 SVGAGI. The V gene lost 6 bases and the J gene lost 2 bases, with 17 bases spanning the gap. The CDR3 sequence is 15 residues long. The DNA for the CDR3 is TGTGCCAGCAGGAGCGTCCCCTTCGGGGCCTACGAGCAGTACTTC. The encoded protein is CASRSVPFGAYEQYF.

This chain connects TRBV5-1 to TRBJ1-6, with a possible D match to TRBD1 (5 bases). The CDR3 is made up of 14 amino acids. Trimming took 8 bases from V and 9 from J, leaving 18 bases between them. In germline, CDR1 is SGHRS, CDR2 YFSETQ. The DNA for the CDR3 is TGCGCCAGAAGGGGCGCCGGAATTCGTTCACCCCTCCACTTT. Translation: CARRGAGIRSPLHF. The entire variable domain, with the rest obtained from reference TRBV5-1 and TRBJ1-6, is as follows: KAGVTQTPRYLIKTRGQQVTLSCSPISGHRSVSWYQQTPGQGLQFLFEYFSETQRNKGNFPGRFSGRQFSNSRSEMNVSTLELGDSALYLCARRGAGIRSPLHFGNGTRLTVT.